This TCR beta chain is from a study of T cells in localized non-small cell lung cancer. Regarding the study as a whole: Heterogeneity remains possible, as sequencing covered one tumor region only.

Sequencing was performed with immunoSEQ multiplex PCR; in TCRdb, only in-frame clones are kept and a portion is missing. Among around 20,000 clones listed, approximately 90% were seen once. Details on this clone: Its antigen is unidentified.

Between the trimmed V and J ends, which lost 2 bases and 2 bases, there was a span of 14 bases. This CDR3 is 16 amino acids long. Germline V lookup: CDR1 WNHNN, CDR2 SYGVQD (reference sequence). The V and J genes are TRBV10-1 and TRBJ2-3; maybe TRBD2 (5 bases). The sequence came from a woman aged 35 to 70 with stage I lung adenocarcinoma. Sequenced here: peripheral blood, sampled before any cancer treatment. This CDR3 is CASSETGMRATDTQYF. The DNA for the CDR3 is TGCGCCAGCAGTGAGACTGGGATGCGGGCCACAGATACGCAGTATTTT.